A selection of T cell receptor beta chains follows, all from one sample in a study of graft-versus-host responses after intestinal transplantation. Only in-frame clones appear in the TCRdb table, and some are missing; sequencing was by immunoSEQ multiplex PCR. This sample has 20,000 to 30,000 clones, with around 78% found just once. Sequenced material: PBMCs, taken 28 days after intestinal transplant. The receptors derive from a human patient who received an intestinal transplant, so some T cells may come from the graft donor. Both conserved end residues are part of each CDR3. The order of the fields is J gene, V gene, CDR3 protein.

j_gene: TRBJ1-6; v_gene: TRBV21-1; CDR3aa: CASTRDRGENSPLHF
j_gene: TRBJ2-5; v_gene: TRBV7-8; CDR3aa: CASSFPPGLAGVTQETQYF
j_gene: TRBJ2-1; v_gene: TRBV19; CDR3aa: CASSSSGGNEQFF
j_gene: TRBJ1-1; v_gene: TRBV7-3; CDR3aa: CASSFARETEAFF
j_gene: TRBJ1-1; v_gene: TRBV6-5; CDR3aa: CASSYGTGGITEAFF
j_gene: TRBJ2-5; v_gene: TRBV5-1; CDR3aa: CASSLASGGGRETQYF
j_gene: TRBJ2-7; v_gene: TRBV28; CDR3aa: CASSSGSSYEQYF
j_gene: TRBJ2-1; v_gene: TRBV6-1; CDR3aa: CASSEPIGGAYNEQFF
j_gene: TRBJ2-2; v_gene: TRBV7-2; CDR3aa: CASSLIGLAGAGELFF
j_gene: TRBJ1-5; v_gene: TRBV27; CDR3aa: CASSPWDRGQPQHF
j_gene: TRBJ2-3; v_gene: TRBV7-6; CDR3aa: CASSLAPSGGAGGDTQYF
j_gene: TRBJ2-5; v_gene: TRBV6-1; CDR3aa: CASSNQETQYF
j_gene: TRBJ1-1; v_gene: TRBV5-6; CDR3aa: CASSLSTGLRNTEAFF
j_gene: TRBJ1-2; v_gene: TRBV28; CDR3aa: CASSSLTDRGGEGYTF
j_gene: TRBJ2-3; v_gene: TRBV2; CDR3aa: CASRTDPSSGDTDTQYF
j_gene: TRBJ2-1; v_gene: TRBV7-9; CDR3aa: CASSPHAGANYNEQFF
j_gene: TRBJ1-5; v_gene: TRBV28; CDR3aa: CASSLLGGNQPQHF
j_gene: TRBJ2-1; v_gene: TRBV5-4; CDR3aa: CASSLGSFSSYNEQFF
j_gene: TRBJ2-7; v_gene: TRBV5-1; CDR3aa: CASSLVLRGLYEQYF
j_gene: -; v_gene: TRBV6-5; CDR3aa: CASSYSSRVPYEQYF
j_gene: TRBJ2-7; v_gene: TRBV27; CDR3aa: CASSPLTPFPYEQYF
j_gene: TRBJ1-6; v_gene: TRBV5-4; CDR3aa: CASSLRPGQANSPLHF
j_gene: TRBJ1-5; v_gene: TRBV6-6; CDR3aa: CASCQALNQPQHF
j_gene: TRBJ2-1; v_gene: TRBV11-2; CDR3aa: CASSLDLTSRTEQFF
j_gene: TRBJ2-7; v_gene: TRBV5-1; CDR3aa: CASSPQGGSAYEQYF
j_gene: TRBJ2-7; v_gene: TRBV4-1; CDR3aa: CASSLLSRPSSYEQYF
j_gene: TRBJ1-2; v_gene: TRBV11-2; CDR3aa: CASSSGTGENYGYTF
j_gene: TRBJ2-5; v_gene: TRBV6-5; CDR3aa: CASSYSSRDAKETQYF
j_gene: TRBJ2-1; v_gene: TRBV2; CDR3aa: CASSEALRLVGYNEQFF
j_gene: TRBJ2-2; v_gene: TRBV6-5; CDR3aa: CASSPVLTGELFF
j_gene: TRBJ1-1; v_gene: TRBV7-8; CDR3aa: CASSLSRNTEAFF
j_gene: TRBJ2-6; v_gene: TRBV5-1; CDR3aa: CASSLLNGPGANVLTF
j_gene: TRBJ1-5; v_gene: TRBV6-1; CDR3aa: CASSQGEGLNQPQHF
j_gene: TRBJ2-1; v_gene: TRBV10-3; CDR3aa: CAISTGLAGGLNEQFF
j_gene: TRBJ2-5; v_gene: TRBV7-2; CDR3aa: CASSFIGDRRQETQYF
j_gene: TRBJ2-5; v_gene: TRBV6-1; CDR3aa: CASSEEVPSSVGTQYF
j_gene: TRBJ2-6; v_gene: TRBV21-1; CDR3aa: CASRVTLLQQSRANVLTF
j_gene: TRBJ2-5; v_gene: TRBV28; CDR3aa: CASTIGLAGSETQYF
j_gene: TRBJ1-3; v_gene: TRBV2; CDR3aa: CASRHRANGNTIYF
j_gene: TRBJ2-3; v_gene: TRBV11-2; CDR3aa: CASSLVQGHKKSTDTQYF
j_gene: TRBJ2-1; v_gene: TRBV5-1; CDR3aa: CASSPSISYNEQFF
j_gene: TRBJ2-7; v_gene: TRBV19; CDR3aa: CASSRLAGNYEQYF
j_gene: TRBJ2-5; v_gene: TRBV19; CDR3aa: CASSIAGGPGTQYF
j_gene: TRBJ1-1; v_gene: TRBV14; CDR3aa: CASSQPYSGQANTEAFF
j_gene: TRBJ1-5; v_gene: TRBV6-5; CDR3aa: CASSRQGGNQPQHF
j_gene: TRBJ2-2; v_gene: TRBV5-4; CDR3aa: CASSERWGGELFF
j_gene: TRBJ2-7; v_gene: TRBV15; CDR3aa: CATRQPRAGGTYEQYF
j_gene: TRBJ1-2; v_gene: TRBV27; CDR3aa: CASSTIKGPANYGYTF
j_gene: TRBJ2-7; v_gene: TRBV28; CDR3aa: CASSNSGVHEQYF
j_gene: TRBJ1-5; v_gene: TRBV6-1; CDR3aa: CASDPTGASQPQHF